The sequence of this T cell receptor (beta chain) was determined in a study of T cell responses to AZD1222 COVID-19 vaccine (dated by TCRdb to the early 2020s). As for the study more broadly: TCR sequencing was performed for about 240 trial participants, of whom some 200 were given two doses of AZD1222 and around 25 were given two doses of MenACWY control vaccine. Trial participants were enrolled by age into subgroups of 18-55, 56-69 and 70-plus years, and around 150, 29 and 61 TCR-sequenced participants, respectively, were included in these subgroups. General conclusions and limits of the study: Conclusions about previously exposed vaccinees are limited because only five to seven AZD1222 recipients were SARS-CoV-2 seropositive at baseline. In the small 56-69-year group, the increase in depth fell short of significance, most likely because of low power. Most participants were white British and females outnumbered males, and the authors suggested that clonal diversity may have been underestimated. CD4 TCRs associated with the vaccine covered the entire spike protein, and the dominant responses were in regions 160-218 and 743-854. Because no samples from the day 14 peak response were available, repertoires could be characterized only after the peak T cell response. Spike-specific TCR breadth and depth rose significantly after two AZD1222 doses compared with day 0 and with MenACWY recipients. Epitopes outside the regions mutated in the B.1.351 and B.1.1.7 variants were reportedly recognized by nearly half of the unique spike-specific TCRs.

Regarding this clone: Its antigen is not yet known. No much larger clone is present one base from it, and per-base qualities are unavailable.

Reading from cysteine to phenylalanine, the CDR3 counts 15 amino acids. Only the CDR3 region is kept as DNA, spanning 45 bases read in frame from base 1. CDR1 and CDR2 (MDHEN, SYDVKM) derive from the germline V gene. V and J are trimmed by 2 bases and 7 bases, and the gene matches miss 8 bases of the junction. The CDR3 regions of human TCRbeta chains were analyzed by immunosequencing. The original methods were these. Repertoire TCRs were checked for matches against a reference library of SARS-CoV-2-specific TCRs that had been generated using the MIRA antigen-specificity platform. Breadth was defined as the fraction of unique TCRs that were SARS-CoV-2-associated. Depth was defined as the fraction of total T cells that were SARS-CoV-2-associated. Using the MIRA data, each spike-specific TCR was mapped to the spike region that the TCR reacts to and placed in a CD4 or CD8 class. Log10-transformed breadth and depth values were compared by one-way ANOVA with Sidak's multiple comparisons tests. Sourced from immuneACCESS, this table was stored by TCRdb with only in-frame sequences that have V and J called. A share of the clones is absent; for the studies checked, an unresolved V gene accounts for under half, and the remainder has no known explanation. D and trimming were read from the DNA, whereas the V and J calls and clone size are those reported in that table. The sample records under 150,000 clones, almost 90% of which are singletons. The top ten clones comprise 1.5% to 2% of the sample.

In light of the paper, this sample's time point label describes: about 28 days (+/-7) after the second vaccine dose. AZD1222 recipients whose second dose came at about 4 weeks and those whose second dose came at about 12 weeks were combined into one group, since spike-specific TCR depth and breadth did not differ between the two schedules. Samples from vaccinated people were obtained from the UK trials COV001 and COV002, which included a single-blind randomized controlled phase 2/3 trial of AZD1222 (ChAdOx1 nCoV-19) in healthy adults. For TCRbeta chain sequencing, PBMC samples from trial participants were taken at day 0 and at day 28 after the second dose.

This clonotype was sampled from an adult who received the AZD1222 COVID-19 vaccine. The chain is assembled from TRBV28 and TRBJ2-1; 7 bases in the middle match TRBD2. The sample here was peripheral blood, taken 28 days after the second AZD1222 dose. The sequence in DNA is TGTGCCAGCAGTTTAGTCGACGGGAGGAAAAATGAGCAGTTCTTC. Translated, this is CASSLVDGRKNEQFF.